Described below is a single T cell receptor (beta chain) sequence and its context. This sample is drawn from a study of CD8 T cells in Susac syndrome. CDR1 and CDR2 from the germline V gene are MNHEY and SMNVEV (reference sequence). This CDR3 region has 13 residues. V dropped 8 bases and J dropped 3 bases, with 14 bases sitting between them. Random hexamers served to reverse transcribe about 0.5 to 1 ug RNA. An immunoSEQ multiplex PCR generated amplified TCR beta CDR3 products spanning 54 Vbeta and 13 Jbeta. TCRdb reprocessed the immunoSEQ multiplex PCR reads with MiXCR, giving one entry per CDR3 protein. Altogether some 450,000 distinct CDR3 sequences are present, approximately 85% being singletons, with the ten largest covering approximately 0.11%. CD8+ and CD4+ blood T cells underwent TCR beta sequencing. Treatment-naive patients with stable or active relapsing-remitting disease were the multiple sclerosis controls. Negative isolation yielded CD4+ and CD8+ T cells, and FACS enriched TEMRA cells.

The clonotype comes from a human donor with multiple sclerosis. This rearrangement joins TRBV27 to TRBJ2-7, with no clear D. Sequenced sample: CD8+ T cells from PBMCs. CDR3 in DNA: TGTGCCAGCTCGCCAGGACCGCTCTACGAGCAGTACTTC. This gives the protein CASSPGPLYEQYF.